This TCR beta chain was recorded in a study of T cell changes during pregnancy in multiple sclerosis. TCRdb keeps only in-frame clones here, not all; method: immunoSEQ multiplex PCR. The sample records 35,000 or so clones, approximately 89% being singletons. Germline CDR1 is MNHEY and CDR2 is SVGAGI. Between the trimmed V and J ends, which lost 6 bases and 8 bases, there was a span of 17 bases. CDR3 size: 15 residues. V usage is TRBV6-5 and J usage is TRBJ1-6, with D perhaps matching TRBD1 (5 bases). The TCR sequence derives from a female donor in good health, enrolled as a control in a pregnancy study. This specimen was CD4+ T cells from peripheral blood mononuclear cells, taken after pregnancy. In DNA, the CDR3 is TGTGCCAGCAGCCCCAAAGGGACTCGATATTCACCCCTCCACTTT. As protein: CASSPKGTRYSPLHF.